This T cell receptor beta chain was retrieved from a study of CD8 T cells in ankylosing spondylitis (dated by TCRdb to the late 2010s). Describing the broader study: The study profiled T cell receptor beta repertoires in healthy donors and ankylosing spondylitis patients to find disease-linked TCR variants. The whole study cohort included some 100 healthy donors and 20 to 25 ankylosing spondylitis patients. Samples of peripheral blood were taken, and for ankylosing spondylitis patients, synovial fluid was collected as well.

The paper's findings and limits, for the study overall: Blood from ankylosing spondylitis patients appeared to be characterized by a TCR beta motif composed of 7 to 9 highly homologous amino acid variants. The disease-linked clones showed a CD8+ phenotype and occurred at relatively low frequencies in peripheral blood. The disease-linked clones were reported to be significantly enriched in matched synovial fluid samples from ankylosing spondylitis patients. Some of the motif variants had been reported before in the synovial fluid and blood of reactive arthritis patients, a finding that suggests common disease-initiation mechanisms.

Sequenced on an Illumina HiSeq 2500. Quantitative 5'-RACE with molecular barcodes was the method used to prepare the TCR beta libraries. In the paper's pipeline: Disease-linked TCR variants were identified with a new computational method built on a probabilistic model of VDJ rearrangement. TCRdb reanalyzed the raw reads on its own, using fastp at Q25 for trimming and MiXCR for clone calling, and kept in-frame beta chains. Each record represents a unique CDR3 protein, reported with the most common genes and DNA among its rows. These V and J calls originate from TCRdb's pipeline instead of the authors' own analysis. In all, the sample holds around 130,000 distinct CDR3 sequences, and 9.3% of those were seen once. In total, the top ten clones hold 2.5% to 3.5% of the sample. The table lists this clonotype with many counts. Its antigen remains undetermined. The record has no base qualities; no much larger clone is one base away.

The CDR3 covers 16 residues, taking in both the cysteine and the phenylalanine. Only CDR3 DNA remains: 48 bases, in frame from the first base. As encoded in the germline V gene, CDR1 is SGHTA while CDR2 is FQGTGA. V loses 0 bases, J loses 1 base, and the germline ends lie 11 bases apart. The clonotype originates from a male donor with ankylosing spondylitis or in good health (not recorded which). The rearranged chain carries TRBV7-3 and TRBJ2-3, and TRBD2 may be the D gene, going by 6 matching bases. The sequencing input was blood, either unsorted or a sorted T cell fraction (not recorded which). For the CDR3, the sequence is CASSLTYREGTDTQYF. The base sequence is TGTGCCAGCAGCTTAACGTATAGGGAGGGCACAGATACGCAGTATTTT.